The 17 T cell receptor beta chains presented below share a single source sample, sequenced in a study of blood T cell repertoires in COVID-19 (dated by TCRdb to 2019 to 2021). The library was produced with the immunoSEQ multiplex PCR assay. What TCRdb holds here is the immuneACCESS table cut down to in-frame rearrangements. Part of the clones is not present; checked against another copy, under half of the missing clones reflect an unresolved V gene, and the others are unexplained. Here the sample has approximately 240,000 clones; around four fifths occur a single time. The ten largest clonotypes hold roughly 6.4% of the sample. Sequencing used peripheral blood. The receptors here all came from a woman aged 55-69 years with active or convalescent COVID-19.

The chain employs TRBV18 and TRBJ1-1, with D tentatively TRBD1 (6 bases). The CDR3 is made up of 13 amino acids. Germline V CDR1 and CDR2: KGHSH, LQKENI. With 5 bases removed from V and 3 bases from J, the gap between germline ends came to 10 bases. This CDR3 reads CASSYNRDTEAFF. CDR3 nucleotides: TGTGCCAGCTCATACAACAGGGACACTGAAGCTTTCTTT. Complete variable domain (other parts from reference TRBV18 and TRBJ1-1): NAGVMQNPRHLVRRRGQEARLRCSPMKGHSHVYWYRQLPEEGLKFMVYLQKENIIDESGMPKERFSAEFPKEGPSILRIQQVVRGDSAAYFCASSYNRDTEAFFGQGTRLTVV.

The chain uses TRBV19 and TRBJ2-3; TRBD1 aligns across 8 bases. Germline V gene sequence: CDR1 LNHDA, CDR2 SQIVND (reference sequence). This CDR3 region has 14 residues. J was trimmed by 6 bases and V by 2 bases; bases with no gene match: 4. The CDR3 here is CASSIRQGSDTQYF. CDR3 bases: TGTGCCAGTAGTATAAGACAGGGGTCGGATACGCAGTATTTT.

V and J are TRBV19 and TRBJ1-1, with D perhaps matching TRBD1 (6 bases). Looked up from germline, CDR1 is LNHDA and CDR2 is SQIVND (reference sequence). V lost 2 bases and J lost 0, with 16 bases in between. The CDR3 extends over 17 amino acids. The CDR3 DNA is TGTGCCAGTAGTATAACCCCCCCGACAGGCCTGAACACTGAAGCTTTCTTT. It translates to CASSITPPTGLNTEAFF.

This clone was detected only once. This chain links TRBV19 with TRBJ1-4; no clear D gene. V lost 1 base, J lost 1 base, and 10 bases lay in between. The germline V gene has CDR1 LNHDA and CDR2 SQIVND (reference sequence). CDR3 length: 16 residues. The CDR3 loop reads CASSIGVVGTNEKLFF. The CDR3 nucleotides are TGTGCCAGTAGTATAGGAGTCGTTGGAACTAATGAAAAACTGTTTTTT.

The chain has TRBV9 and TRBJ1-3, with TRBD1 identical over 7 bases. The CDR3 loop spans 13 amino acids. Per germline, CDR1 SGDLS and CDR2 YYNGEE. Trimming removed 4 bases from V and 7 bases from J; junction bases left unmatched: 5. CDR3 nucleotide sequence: TGTGCCAGCAGCACCCAACAGGGGAACACCATATATTTT. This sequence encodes CASSTQQGNTIYF. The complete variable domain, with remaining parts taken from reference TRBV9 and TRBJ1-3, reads DSGVTQTPKHLITATGQRVTLRCSPRSGDLSVYWYQQSLDQGLQFLIQYYNGEERAKGNILERFSAQQFPDLHSELNLSSLELGDSALYFCASSTQQGNTIYFGEGSWLTVV.

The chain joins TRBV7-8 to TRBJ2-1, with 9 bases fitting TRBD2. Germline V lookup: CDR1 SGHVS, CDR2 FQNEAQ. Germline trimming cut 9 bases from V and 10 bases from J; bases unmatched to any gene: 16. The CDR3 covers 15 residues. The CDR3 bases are TGTGCCAGTTTCGAGGGTAGCGGGGGCTTAGGAGAGCAGTTCTTC. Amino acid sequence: CASFEGSGGLGEQFF.

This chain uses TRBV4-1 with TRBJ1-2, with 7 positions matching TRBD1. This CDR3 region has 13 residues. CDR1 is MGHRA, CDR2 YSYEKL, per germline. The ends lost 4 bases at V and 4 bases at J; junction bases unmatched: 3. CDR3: CASSPGTVYGYTF. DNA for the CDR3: TGCGCCAGCAGCCCCGGGACAGTCTATGGCTACACCTTC.

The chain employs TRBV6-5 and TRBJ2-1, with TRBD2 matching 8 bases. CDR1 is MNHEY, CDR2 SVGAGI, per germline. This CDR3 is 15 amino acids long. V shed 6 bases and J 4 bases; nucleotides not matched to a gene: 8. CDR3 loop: CASRGGERGYNEQFF. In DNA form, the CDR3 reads TGTGCCAGCAGGGGGGGGGAGCGGGGGTACAATGAGCAGTTCTTC.

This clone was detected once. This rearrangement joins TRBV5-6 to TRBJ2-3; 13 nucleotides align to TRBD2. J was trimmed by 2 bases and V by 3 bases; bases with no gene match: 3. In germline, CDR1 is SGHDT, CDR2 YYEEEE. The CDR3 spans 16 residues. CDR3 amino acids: CASSSGLAGYTDTQYF. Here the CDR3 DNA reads TGTGCCAGCAGCTCGGGACTAGCGGGGTACACAGATACGCAGTATTTT.

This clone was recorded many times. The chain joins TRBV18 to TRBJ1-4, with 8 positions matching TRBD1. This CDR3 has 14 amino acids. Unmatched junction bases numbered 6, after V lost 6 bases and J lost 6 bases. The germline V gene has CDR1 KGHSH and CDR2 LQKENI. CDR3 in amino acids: CASSQTGVDEKLFF. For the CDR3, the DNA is TGTGCCAGCTCGCAGACAGGGGTGGATGAAAAACTGTTTTTT.

The CDR3 DNA follows: TGTGCCAGCAGCGTAGGGGCTCTAGCGGATAGCACAGATACGCAGTATTTT. This codes for CASSVGALADSTDTQYF. The rearrangement uses TRBV9 and TRBJ2-3; 7 bases line up with TRBD2. After removal of 0 bases from V and 0 bases from J, the junction contained 7 bases not matched to a gene. This CDR3 has 17 residues. Germline lookup yields CDR1 SGDLS and CDR2 YYNGEE.

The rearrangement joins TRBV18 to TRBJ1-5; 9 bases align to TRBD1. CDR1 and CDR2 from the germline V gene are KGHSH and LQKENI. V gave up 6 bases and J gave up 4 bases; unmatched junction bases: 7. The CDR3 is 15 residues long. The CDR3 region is CASSQGDRENQPQHF. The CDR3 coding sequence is TGTGCCAGCTCCCAGGGGGACAGGGAGAATCAGCCCCAGCATTTT.

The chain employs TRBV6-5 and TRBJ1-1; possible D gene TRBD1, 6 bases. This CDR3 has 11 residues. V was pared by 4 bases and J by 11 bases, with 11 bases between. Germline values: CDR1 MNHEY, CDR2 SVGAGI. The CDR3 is CASSSGDVAFF. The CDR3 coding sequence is TGTGCCAGCAGTTCAGGGGACGTGGCTTTCTTT.

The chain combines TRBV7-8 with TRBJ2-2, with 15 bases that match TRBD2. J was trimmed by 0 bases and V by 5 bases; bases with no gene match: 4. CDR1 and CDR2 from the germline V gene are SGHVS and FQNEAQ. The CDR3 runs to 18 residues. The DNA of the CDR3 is TGTGCCAGCAGCCAAGGGACTAGCGGGGGGTCGAACACCGGGGAGCTGTTTTTT. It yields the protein CASSQGTSGGSNTGELFF.

The CDR3 nucleotides read TGTGCCAGCAGCTTAGTTACGGGAGGCCCTCGCAATGAGCAGTTCTTC. This encodes CASSLVTGGPRNEQFF. The gene calls are TRBV7-8 and TRBJ2-1, with 7 bases matching TRBD2. The CDR3 runs 16 residues. Germline V gives CDR1 SGHVS, CDR2 FQNEAQ. Trimming removed 1 base from V and 6 bases from J; junction bases left unmatched: 9.

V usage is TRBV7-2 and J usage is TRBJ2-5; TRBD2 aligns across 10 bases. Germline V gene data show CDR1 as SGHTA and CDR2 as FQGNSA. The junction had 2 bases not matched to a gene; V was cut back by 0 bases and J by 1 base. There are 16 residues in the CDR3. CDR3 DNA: TGTGCCAGCAGCTTAGCCGGGACTAGCGTCCAAGAGACCCAGTACTTC. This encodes CASSLAGTSVQETQYF.

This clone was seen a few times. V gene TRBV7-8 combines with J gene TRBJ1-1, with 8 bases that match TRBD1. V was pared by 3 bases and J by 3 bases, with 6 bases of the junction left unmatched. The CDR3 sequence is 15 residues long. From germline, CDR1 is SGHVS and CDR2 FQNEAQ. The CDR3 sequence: CASSLGRGRDTEAFF. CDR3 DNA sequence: TGTGCCAGCAGCTTGGGCAGGGGGCGCGACACTGAAGCTTTCTTT.